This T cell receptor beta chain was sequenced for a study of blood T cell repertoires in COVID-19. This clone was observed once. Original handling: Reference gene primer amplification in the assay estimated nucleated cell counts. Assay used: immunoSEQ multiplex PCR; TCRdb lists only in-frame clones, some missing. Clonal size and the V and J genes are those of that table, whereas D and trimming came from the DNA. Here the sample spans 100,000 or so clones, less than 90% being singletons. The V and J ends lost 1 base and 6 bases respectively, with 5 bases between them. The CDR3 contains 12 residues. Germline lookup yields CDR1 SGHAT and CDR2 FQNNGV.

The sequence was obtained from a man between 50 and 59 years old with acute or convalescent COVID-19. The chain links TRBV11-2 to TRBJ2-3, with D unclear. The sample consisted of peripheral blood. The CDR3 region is CASSLVADTQYF. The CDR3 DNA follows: TGTGCCAGCAGCTTAGTTGCGGATACGCAGTATTTT.